Reported below is one TCR beta chain. This entry is derived from a study of blood T cell repertoires in COVID-19. Study background: Samples taken during acute and convalescent COVID-19 were collected in the United States, Italy and Spain. T cells, B-cell-depleted T cells, or PBMCs provided the cDNA or gDNA that served as material.

Per germline, CDR1 LNHDA and CDR2 SQIVND (reference sequence). V gave up 7 bases and J gave up 5 bases; unmatched junction bases: 9. This CDR3 contains 14 residues. As processed by the authors: Estimation of nucleated cell counts relied on the amplification of reference gene primers. Generated by immunoSEQ multiplex PCR, the TCRdb table keeps only in-frame clones and is missing some. For V, J and clone size, that table is used; D and trimming come from the DNA. This table holds about 240,000 clones, about 80% found once. The TCR comes from an elderly woman with acute or convalescent COVID-19. This sequence joins TRBV19 and TRBJ1-1; TRBD1 aligns across 8 bases. Source material: peripheral blood. CDR3 nucleotides: TGTGCCAGTACCAAACAGGGGGTTAGGACTGAAGCTTTCTTT. Translating gives CASTKQGVRTEAFF.